The 18 T cell receptor beta chains below come from one sample, sequenced in a study of blood T cell repertoires in COVID-19. TCRdb's copy holds only in-frame clones and misses some; the assay was immunoSEQ multiplex PCR. The data contain about 180,000 clones, more than 70% of them singletons. Sequences were obtained from PBMCs or T cells enriched from blood (not recorded which). The receptors come from a woman in her twenties or thirties who had recovered from COVID-19.

This chain uses TRBV3-1 (or the pseudogene TRBV3-2) with TRBJ1-4, with D perhaps matching TRBD1 (5 bases). V lost 0 bases and J lost 8, with 13 bases in between. CDR3 length equals 15 residues. From germline, CDR1 is LGHDT and CDR2 YNNKEL (reference sequence). The chain's CDR3 is CASSQDSQGREKLFF. In nucleotides, the CDR3 is TGTGCCAGCAGCCAAGATTCGCAGGGTCGGGAAAAACTGTTTTTT.

This sequence joins TRBV9 and TRBJ2-5, with 9 bases that match TRBD1. The CDR3 has 16 amino acids. The germline V gene encodes CDR1 SGDLS and CDR2 YYNGEE. With 1 base clipped from V and 1 base from J, the junction kept 5 bases outside the gene matches. CDR3 region: CASSVRGTGFQETQYF. CDR3 DNA sequence: TGTGCCAGCAGCGTACGTGGGACAGGGTTCCAAGAGACCCAGTACTTC.

The V gene is TRBV6-5, the J gene TRBJ1-2; 9 nucleotides agree with TRBD1. Per germline, CDR1 MNHEY and CDR2 SVGAGI. The CDR3 spans 14 residues. Trimming took 5 bases from V and 4 from J; bases not matched to a gene: 5. The chain's CDR3 is CASSPGQGTYGYTF. CDR3 nucleotides: TGTGCCAGCAGTCCGGGACAGGGTACCTATGGCTACACCTTC.

This rearrangement joins TRBV6-5 to TRBJ1-1, with 8 bases fitting TRBD1. The CDR3 length is 14 residues. Germline lookup yields CDR1 MNHEY and CDR2 SVGAGI. V was clipped by 6 bases and J by 5 bases; unmatched bases: 8. CDR3 amino acids: CASRTGGVGTEAFF. CDR3 DNA: TGTGCCAGCAGAACAGGGGGGGTAGGGACTGAAGCTTTCTTT.

This rearrangement joins TRBV24-1 to TRBJ1-1, with D uncertain. Germline-derived CDR1 and CDR2 are KGHDR and SFDVKD. This CDR3 comprises 15 residues. The V and J ends lost 4 bases and 1 base respectively, with 12 bases between them. CDR3 loop: CATSDPREGNTEAFF. As DNA, the CDR3 is TGTGCCACCAGTGACCCCCGCGAGGGGAACACTGAAGCTTTCTTT.

In its sample, this clone was seen a few times. This chain uses TRBV15 with TRBJ2-7; 7 positions agree with TRBD1. CDR3 length: 14 residues. CDR1 and CDR2 (germline): LNHNV, YYDKDF (reference sequence). V dropped 5 bases and J dropped 1; count of bases not matched to a gene: 5. CDR3 sequence: CATSGGQRSYEQYF. The CDR3 DNA follows: TGTGCCACCAGCGGGGGACAGAGATCCTACGAGCAGTACTTC.

The rearrangement joins TRBV27 to TRBJ2-1; 12 bases map to TRBD2. The germline CDR1 and CDR2 sequences are MNHEY and SMNVEV (reference sequence). The J segment lost 0 bases and the V segment lost 5 bases, leaving 11 bases of the junction unmatched. This CDR3 contains 19 residues. CDR3 protein: CASSHTGLAGPSSYNEQFF. As DNA, the CDR3 is TGTGCCAGCAGTCACACGGGACTAGCGGGCCCAAGCTCCTACAATGAGCAGTTCTTC.

There are a few counts of this clone. This chain connects TRBV4-1 to TRBJ2-1; 7 bases are shared with TRBD2. CDR3 length equals 17 residues. Germline CDR1 is MGHRA and CDR2 is YSYEKL. The ends lost 0 bases at V and 2 bases at J; junction bases unmatched: 7. CDR3 loop: CASSQDLGEGPYNEQFF. DNA of the CDR3: TGCGCCAGCAGCCAAGACCTGGGGGAGGGACCCTACAATGAGCAGTTCTTC.

This sequence joins TRBV28 and TRBJ2-3, with 7 bases identical to TRBD2. V was clipped by 6 bases and J by 5 bases; unmatched bases: 11. This CDR3 spans 15 amino acids. Germline CDR1 MDHEN, CDR2 SYDVKM. The CDR3 is CASRIAGHGKDTQYF. The CDR3 nucleotides are TGTGCCAGCAGGATAGCGGGTCATGGGAAAGATACGCAGTATTTT.

The chain carries TRBV27 and TRBJ1-1; TRBD1 is a possible D gene (5 bases). Trimming shortened V by 2 bases and J by 1 base, and 14 bases separated the two germline ends. The CDR3 runs 16 residues. Looked up from germline, CDR1 is MNHEY and CDR2 is SMNVEV (reference sequence). CDR3: CASSLGAGRGNTEAFF. CDR3 DNA sequence: TGTGCCAGCAGTTTAGGGGCAGGGCGAGGGAACACTGAAGCTTTCTTT.

This clone was observed a single time. The rearrangement uses TRBV19 and TRBJ2-7, with TRBD1 matching over 10 bases. The junction had 6 bases not matched to a gene; V was cut back by 7 bases and J by 0 bases. CDR3 length: 15 residues. The V gene's germline CDR1 is LNHDA and CDR2 SQIVND (reference sequence). The CDR3 loop reads CASKPGTGDSYEQYF. CDR3 nucleotide sequence: TGTGCCAGTAAACCGGGGACAGGGGACTCCTACGAGCAGTACTTC. The complete variable domain, with remaining parts taken from reference TRBV19 and TRBJ2-7, reads DGGITQSPKYLFRKEGQNVTLSCEQNLNHDAMYWYRQDPGQGLRLIYYSQIVNDFQKGDIAEGYSVSREKKESFPLTVTSAQKNPTAFYLCASKPGTGDSYEQYFGPGTRLTVT.

The CDR3 sequence: CASTRGTGVDSEQYF. The DNA for the CDR3 is TGTGCCAGCACCAGGGGGACAGGCGTCGACTCCGAGCAGTACTTC. This chain links TRBV7-9 with TRBJ2-7; 8 bases are a match to TRBD1. V lost 7 bases to trimming and J lost 6 bases; unmatched junction nucleotides: 14. The CDR3 runs 15 residues. Per the germline V gene, CDR1 is SEHNR and CDR2 is FQNEAQ (reference sequence). The entire variable domain, with the rest obtained from reference TRBV7-9 and TRBJ2-7, is as follows: DTGVSQNPRHKITKRGQNVTFRCDPISEHNRLYWYRQTLGQGPEFLTYFQNEAQLEKSRLLSDRFSAERPKGSFSTLEIQRTEQGDSAMYLCASTRGTGVDSEQYFGPGTRLTVT.

The rearrangement uses TRBV6-5 and TRBJ1-6; TRBD1 might be the D (5 bases). V lost 8 bases to trimming and J lost 4 bases, with 12 bases between them. This CDR3 is built from 14 residues. CDR1 is MNHEY and CDR2 is SVGAGI in the germline V gene. The CDR3 nucleotides are TGTGCCAGCCTTAGACAGCAATATAATTCACCCCTCCACTTT. Amino acids: CASLRQQYNSPLHF.

The chain is built from TRBV7-8 and TRBJ2-1; D ambiguous. The CDR3 loop spans 12 amino acids. Trimming cost V 0 bases and J 8 bases, with 5 bases left between them. The germline CDR1 and CDR2 sequences are SGHVS and FQNEAQ. Here the CDR3 reads CASSLAHHEQFF. CDR3 bases: TGTGCCAGCAGCTTAGCACATCATGAGCAGTTCTTC.

CDR3 coding DNA: TGTGCCAGCAGTACCTCCCCGGGACAGCGTATAGAGCAGTACTTC. It encodes CASSTSPGQRIEQYF. The chain combines TRBV28 with TRBJ2-7; 7 bases align to TRBD1. The CDR3 extends over 15 amino acids. Trimming at V came to 5 bases and at J to 7 bases, leaving 14 bases not matched to a gene. CDR1 is MDHEN, CDR2 SYDVKM, per germline.

V is TRBV19 and J is TRBJ1-1; 7 nucleotides align to TRBD1. The length of the CDR3 is 15 residues. J gave up 0 bases and V 6 bases, and 7 bases lay outside the gene matches. Germline V gene data show CDR1 as LNHDA and CDR2 as SQIVND (reference sequence). This CDR3 is CASSKRDRVNTEAFF. For the CDR3, the DNA is TGTGCCAGTAGCAAACGGGACAGAGTGAACACTGAAGCTTTCTTT.

This clone was recorded only once. This rearrangement joins TRBV7-3 to TRBJ1-2, with D tentatively TRBD1 (5 bases). CDR3 length: 13 residues. V dropped 5 bases and J dropped 1 base, with 8 bases sitting between them. CDR1 and CDR2 from the germline V gene are SGHTA and FQGTGA. The CDR3 DNA is TGTGCCAGCAGCCCCGACAGTAACTATGGCTACACCTTC. Its translation is CASSPDSNYGYTF.

This clone was found once. J is TRBJ1-1 and V is TRBV29-1; D remains ambiguous. Germline V gene data show CDR1 as SQVTM and CDR2 as ANQGSEA. Trimming shortened V by 2 bases and J by 1 base, and 11 bases separated the two germline ends. The CDR3 is made up of 14 amino acids. As DNA, the CDR3 is TGCAGCGTTGAATCTGCGGGCCGGAACACTGAAGCTTTCTTT. It codes for CSVESAGRNTEAFF.